Below, 18 T cell receptor beta chains from the same sample are listed, as sequenced in a study of blood T cell repertoires in COVID-19. The assay was immunoSEQ multiplex PCR, and TCRdb's table has in-frame clones only and misses some. The sample holds around 220,000 clones; around four fifths are singletons and the top ten take 20%. Sequenced sample: peripheral blood. The source is a man aged 30 to 45 with active or convalescent COVID-19.

This chain connects TRBV5-6 to TRBJ2-7; 12 bases map to TRBD1. With 5 bases clipped from V and 5 bases from J, the junction kept 14 bases outside the gene matches. Germline V gene data show CDR1 as SGHDT and CDR2 as YYEEEE. The CDR3 covers 17 residues. CDR3 sequence (DNA): TGTGCCAGCAGTTCCGGGACAGGGGGCGCAAATTTTGACGAGCAGTACTTC. Residues: CASSSGTGGANFDEQYF.

The chain links TRBV28 to TRBJ2-7; the D gene is possibly TRBD2 (7 bases). The germline V and J ends were trimmed by 6 bases and 0 bases, with 15 bases remaining between them. This CDR3 is built from 15 residues. Looked up from germline, CDR1 is MDHEN and CDR2 is SYDVKM. CDR3 amino acids: CASSLGGTISYEQYF. The CDR3 DNA follows: TGTGCCAGCAGCTTGGGAGGGACAATCTCCTACGAGCAGTACTTC.

V and J are TRBV28 and TRBJ1-4; D gene ambiguous. The germline V gene encodes CDR1 MDHEN and CDR2 SYDVKM. CDR3 length equals 13 residues. Trimming removed 11 bases from V and 4 bases from J, with 14 bases in between. The CDR3 bases are TGTGCCCTGAGGGCAGGCCTTAATGAAAAACTGTTTTTT. It codes for CALRAGLNEKLFF.

This clone was counted a few times. The rearrangement uses TRBV7-9 and TRBJ2-1, with TRBD1 identical over 9 bases. Germline loops: CDR1 SEHNR, CDR2 FQNEAQ (reference sequence). V dropped 3 bases and J dropped 9; count of bases not matched to a gene: 9. The CDR3 sequence is 15 residues long. The CDR3 DNA reads as TGTGCCAGCAGCTTCCGGGACAGGGCAGTGCCTGAGCAGTTCTTC. Encoded protein: CASSFRDRAVPEQFF.

This rearrangement joins TRBV9 to TRBJ2-1; 7 bases match TRBD2. This CDR3 region has 14 residues. V trimming: 0 bases; J trimming: 6 bases; junction bases outside the gene matches: 3. Germline V lookup: CDR1 SGDLS, CDR2 YYNGEE. CDR3 in amino acids: CASSVELAGNEQFF. For the CDR3, the DNA is TGTGCCAGCAGCGTAGAATTAGCGGGCAATGAGCAGTTCTTC.

The gene calls are TRBV7-8 and TRBJ1-5; unclear D gene. The CDR3 length is 16 residues. Deletions cut 4 bases from V and 3 bases from J, with 16 bases between. Per the germline V gene, CDR1 is SGHVS and CDR2 is FQNEAQ. The CDR3 DNA reads TGTGCCAGCAGCTCCCGTGGAGGGAGATACAATCAGCCCCAGCATTTT. This codes for CASSSRGGRYNQPQHF.

Written as DNA, the CDR3 is TGTGCCAGCAGGTTCACAGGGGGCACTGAAGCTTTCTTT. This sequence encodes CASRFTGGTEAFF. The V gene is TRBV11-2, the J gene TRBJ1-1, with 8 nucleotides matching TRBD1. Germline V lookup: CDR1 SGHAT, CDR2 FQNNGV. Unmatched junction bases numbered 4, after V lost 6 bases and J lost 4 bases. This CDR3 is built from 13 residues. Combining the CDR3 with reference TRBV11-2 and TRBJ1-1 gives the whole variable domain EAGVAQSPRYKIIEKRQSVAFWCNPISGHATLYWYQQILGQGPKLLIQFQNNGVVDDSQLPKDRFSAERLKGVDSTLKIQPAKLEDSAVYLCASRFTGGTEAFFGQGTRLTVV.

J is TRBJ2-1 and V is TRBV29-1; TRBD2 agrees at 9 bases. The CDR3 loop spans 16 amino acids. Unmatched junction bases numbered 5, after V lost 2 bases and J lost 0 bases. Germline V gives CDR1 SQVTM, CDR2 ANQGSEA. CDR3 sequence (DNA): TGCAGCGTTGAATTCCTAGCGGGGAACTCCTACAATGAGCAGTTCTTC. It codes for CSVEFLAGNSYNEQFF.

The CDR3 nucleotides read TGTGCCAGCAGCCCAGACAGGGACGGAGATACGCAGTATTTT. Translating it yields CASSPDRDGDTQYF. The rearrangement joins TRBV7-3 to TRBJ2-3; 7 bases match TRBD1. Trimming at V came to 5 bases and at J to 5 bases, leaving 7 bases not matched to a gene. CDR1 is SGHTA and CDR2 is FQGTGA in the germline V gene. The length of the CDR3 is 14 residues. The variable domain in full, completed from reference TRBV7-3 and TRBJ2-3, reads GAGVSQTPSNKVTEKGKYVELRCDPISGHTALYWYRQSLGQGPEFLIYFQGTGAADDSGLPNDRFFAVRPEGSVSTLKIQRTERGDSAVYLCASSPDRDGDTQYFGPGTRLTVL.

The chain combines TRBV4-2 with TRBJ1-1; a weak D match, TRBD1 (5 bases). Germline CDR1 and CDR2: LGHNA and YNFKEQ. V was pared by 4 bases and J by 3 bases, with 12 bases between. The CDR3 totals 14 residues. The chain's CDR3 is CASSRVGGDTEAFF. As DNA, the CDR3 is TGTGCCAGCAGCCGGGTCGGAGGGGACACTGAAGCTTTCTTT.

This chain uses TRBV7-6 with TRBJ1-1, with TRBD1 as a possible D gene (6 bases). CDR3 length equals 14 residues. The germline CDR1 and CDR2 sequences are SGHVS and FNYEAQ. V was pared by 5 bases and J by 1 base, with 11 bases between. In DNA, the CDR3 is TGTGCCAGCAGCAAACAGGGAAAGAACACTGAAGCTTTCTTT. It specifies CASSKQGKNTEAFF.

V usage is TRBV7-2 and J usage is TRBJ2-3, with no clear D. Germline CDR1 and CDR2: SGHTA and FQGNSA. CDR3 length: 14 residues. The ends were cut back, 5 bases at V and 3 bases at J, with 12 bases in the middle. This CDR3 is CASSPTTRTDTQYF. The CDR3 nucleotides read TGTGCCAGCAGCCCAACGACTCGTACAGATACGCAGTATTTT.

The CDR3 here is CASSVASTDYYGYTF. The CDR3 nucleotides are TGTGCCAGCAGCGTAGCTAGCACAGACTACTATGGCTACACCTTC. V gene TRBV9 combines with J gene TRBJ1-2; D is unresolved. Germline CDR1 reads SGDLS; CDR2 reads YYNGEE. V was clipped by 0 bases and J by 3 bases, with 12 bases between them. The CDR3 sequence is 15 residues long.

This rearrangement joins TRBV6-1 to TRBJ2-7; D is perhaps TRBD2 (6 bases). CDR3 size: 15 residues. The V end lost 2 bases, the J end lost 2 bases, and 13 bases lay between the germline ends. Germline V gene data show CDR1 as MNHNS and CDR2 as SASEGT. CDR3 region: CASSEFEAGTYEQYF. The CDR3 DNA reads TGTGCCAGCAGTGAATTTGAGGCGGGGACCTACGAGCAGTACTTC.

The chain combines TRBV3-1 (or the pseudogene TRBV3-2) with TRBJ1-3; the D is unclear. Trimming stripped 1 base from V and 4 bases from J, with 11 bases between. The CDR3 is 15 amino acids. Germline assignment: CDR1 LGHDT and CDR2 YNNKEL (reference sequence). CDR3 protein: CASSQGSQFGNTIYF. The DNA of the CDR3 is TGTGCCAGCAGCCAAGGGAGTCAATTCGGAAACACCATATATTTT.

Only a few counts were recorded for this clone. The rearrangement uses TRBV5-5 and TRBJ2-7; D gene ambiguous. The V end lost 6 bases, the J end lost 5 bases, and 18 bases lay between the germline ends. CDR1 and CDR2 from the germline V gene are SGHKS and YYEKEE (reference sequence). The CDR3 runs to 14 residues. In DNA, the CDR3 is TGTGCCAGCACCCGATTGGTAGAAAATCACGAGCAGTACTTC. It translates to CASTRLVENHEQYF.

The chain couples TRBV30 to TRBJ1-6; D is uncertain. Per the germline V gene, CDR1 is GTSNPN and CDR2 is SVGIG (reference sequence). This CDR3 has 19 residues. Trimming removed 4 bases from V and 0 bases from J, with 22 bases in between. The CDR3 coding sequence is TGTGCCTGGACCAAACTAGCCCCAGGAGAGTACTCCTATAATTCACCCCTCCACTTT. It specifies CAWTKLAPGEYSYNSPLHF.

The CDR3 region is CASSLLTSGIISYEQYF. The CDR3 region has the DNA TGTGCCAGCAGCTTACTGACTAGCGGGATAATCTCCTACGAGCAGTACTTC. V gene TRBV7-2 combines with J gene TRBJ2-7; TRBD2 agrees at 11 bases. Germline V gives CDR1 SGHTA, CDR2 FQGNSA. V trimming: 2 bases; J trimming: 0 bases; junction bases outside the gene matches: 6. This CDR3 spans 17 amino acids. The whole variable domain, remainder taken from reference TRBV7-2 and TRBJ2-7, is GAGVSQSPSNKVTEKGKDVELRCDPISGHTALYWYRQSLGQGLEFLIYFQGNSAPDKSGLPSDRFSAERTGGSVSTLTIQRTQQEDSAVYLCASSLLTSGIISYEQYFGPGTRLTVT.